This T cell receptor (beta chain) was identified during a study of monozygotic twins with inflammatory bowel disease (dated by TCRdb to the late 2010s). For the study in its entirety: The full study comprised 28 monozygotic twin pairs: nine German pairs (four IBD-concordant, five IBD-discordant) and 19 IBD-discordant Danish pairs. Each individual had, on average, about 151 000 unique TCRalpha sequences and 181 000 unique TCRbeta sequences available for analysis. The search for disease-associated traits relied mainly on comparing, within discordant pairs, IBD patients with their genetically identical healthy co-twins.

In regard to this clonotype: The target of this receptor is not known.

A roughly 2.5 ml peripheral blood sample was drawn into PAXgene tubes per donor and stored at -80°C. Total RNA was isolated from whole blood with the PAXgene blood miRNA kit on an automated QIAcube, without T cell sorting. Peripheral blood from monozygotic twin pairs, either concordant or discordant for inflammatory bowel disease, underwent deep TCRalpha and TCRbeta repertoire profiling that used unique molecular barcoding. Smoking habits were recorded for all twin pairs, and each individual was classified as a current, former or never smoker. The CDR1 and CDR2 encoded by the germline V gene are SNHLY and FYNNEI. Its CDR3 holds 14 amino acids, cysteine through phenylalanine. Nucleotide data are not available. The study at large found these results: The results gave no support for a single strong signal or clonotype linked to IBD. Compared with healthy twins, IBD patients shared fewer clonotypes with other individuals, and the difference was most pronounced in patients with signs of disease activity. Measured by the inverse Simpson index, TCRbeta repertoire diversity was lower in IBD patients than in their healthy co-twins. No difference in repertoire similarity was observed between concordant and discordant twins, possibly owing to limited statistical power. The analysis was unable to tell different T cell subtypes apart. Because patients were on differing immunosuppressive treatments, the repertoires may have picked up extra background noise and inter-individual variability.

The library was produced with 5' RACE. The input for every TCR library was roughly 4,000 ng of total RNA. cDNA was synthesized with SMARTScribe reverse transcriptase in eight separate reactions per sample. During cDNA synthesis, template switching introduced unique molecular identifiers that contained a 6-nucleotide sample barcode. TCRalpha and TCRbeta cDNA was amplified in two nested PCRs of about 17 and 10 cycles, and bead purification was carried out after each PCR. Before amplification, the cDNA was treated with uracil DNA-glycosylase and purified using the QIAquick PCR purification kit. In the second PCR, Illumina TruSeq-compatible adapters and sample-specific barcodes were added. TapeStation and Qubit were used to check library quality and concentration, and 5 ng of each library was pooled. Pooled libraries were sequenced on an Illumina HiSeq2500 single-index Rapid Run with 2 x 100 bp reads and custom sequencing primers. In the paper's pipeline: MiGEC version 1.2.6 was used for UMI-based consensus assembly to correct PCR and sequencing errors. MiXCR version 2.1.1 was used to carry out V(D)J alignment, clonotype assembly and CDR3 extraction. To normalise gene usage, clonotype sharing and MAIT/NKT TCR abundance, the top 1000, 10 000 and 20 000 clonotypes in each sample were analysed. After downsampling to 27 000 UMIs, diversity was calculated as the inverse Simpson index using the vegan R package. Paired Mann-Whitney U tests were applied to discordant twin pairs, with Benjamini-Hochberg correction for multiple testing. TCRdb reprocessed the reads, so every CDR3 protein sequence counts as one entry and DNA is not shown. The V and J calls follow TCRdb's processing rather than the paper's. This sample's table carries approximately 85,000 distinct CDR3 sequences. The ten largest make up about 8% of the sample.

This clonotype was sampled from a human donor with ulcerative colitis or Crohn's disease, or a healthy co-twin of an affected twin (not recorded which). Material: blood. The chain is assembled from TRBV2 and TRBJ2-1; with no DNA, the TCRdb D assignment of TRBD1 cannot be verified. CDR3 region: CASWDGGSYNEQFF.